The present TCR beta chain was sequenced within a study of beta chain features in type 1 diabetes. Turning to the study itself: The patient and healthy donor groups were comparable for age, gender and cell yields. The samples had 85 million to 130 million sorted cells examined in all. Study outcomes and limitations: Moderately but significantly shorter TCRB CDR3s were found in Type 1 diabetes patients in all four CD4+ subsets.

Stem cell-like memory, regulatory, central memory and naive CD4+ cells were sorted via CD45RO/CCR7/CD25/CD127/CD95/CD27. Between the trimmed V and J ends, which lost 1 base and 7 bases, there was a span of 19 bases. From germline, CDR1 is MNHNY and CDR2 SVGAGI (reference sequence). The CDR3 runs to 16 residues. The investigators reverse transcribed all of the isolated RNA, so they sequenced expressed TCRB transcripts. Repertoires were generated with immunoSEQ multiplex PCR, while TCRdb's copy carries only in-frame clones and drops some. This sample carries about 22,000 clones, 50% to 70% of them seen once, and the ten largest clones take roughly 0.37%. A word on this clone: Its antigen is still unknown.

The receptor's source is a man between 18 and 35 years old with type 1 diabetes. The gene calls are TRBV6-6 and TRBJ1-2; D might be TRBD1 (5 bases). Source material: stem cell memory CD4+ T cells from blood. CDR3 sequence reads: CASSYLAPGRGSGYTF. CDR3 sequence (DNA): TGTGCCAGCAGTTACTTAGCACCCGGCCGGGGGAGTGGCTACACCTTC.